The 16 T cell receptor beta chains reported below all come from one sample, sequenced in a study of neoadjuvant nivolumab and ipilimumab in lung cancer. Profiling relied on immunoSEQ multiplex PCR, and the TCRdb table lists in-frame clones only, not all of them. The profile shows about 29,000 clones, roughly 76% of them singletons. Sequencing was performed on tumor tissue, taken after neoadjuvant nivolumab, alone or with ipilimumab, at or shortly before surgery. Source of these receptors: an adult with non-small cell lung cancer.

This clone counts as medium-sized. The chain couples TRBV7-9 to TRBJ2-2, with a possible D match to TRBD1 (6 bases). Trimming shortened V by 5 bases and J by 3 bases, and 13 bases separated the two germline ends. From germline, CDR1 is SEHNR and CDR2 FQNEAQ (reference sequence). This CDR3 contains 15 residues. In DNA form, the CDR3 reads TGTGCCAGCAGCCTCCTGGACAGACACACCGGGGAGCTGTTTTTT. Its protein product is CASSLLDRHTGELFF.

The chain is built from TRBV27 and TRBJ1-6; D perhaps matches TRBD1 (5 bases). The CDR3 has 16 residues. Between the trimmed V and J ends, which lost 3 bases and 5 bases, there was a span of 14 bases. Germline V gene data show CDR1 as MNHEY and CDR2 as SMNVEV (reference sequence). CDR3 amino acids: CASSFSQDLDNSPLHF. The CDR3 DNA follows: TGTGCCAGCAGTTTTTCACAGGACCTTGATAATTCACCCCTCCACTTT.

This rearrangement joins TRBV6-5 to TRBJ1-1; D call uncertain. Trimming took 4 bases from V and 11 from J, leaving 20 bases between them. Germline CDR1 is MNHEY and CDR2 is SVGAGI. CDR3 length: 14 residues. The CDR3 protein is CASSSAGWGLRAFF. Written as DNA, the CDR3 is TGTGCCAGCAGTTCCGCAGGATGGGGTCTCAGGGCTTTCTTT.

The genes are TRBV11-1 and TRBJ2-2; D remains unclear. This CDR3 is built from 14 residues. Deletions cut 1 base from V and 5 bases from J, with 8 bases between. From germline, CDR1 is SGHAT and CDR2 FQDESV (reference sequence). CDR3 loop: CASSLGSGTGELFF. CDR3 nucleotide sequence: TGTGCCAGCAGCTTAGGTTCCGGGACCGGGGAGCTGTTTTTT.

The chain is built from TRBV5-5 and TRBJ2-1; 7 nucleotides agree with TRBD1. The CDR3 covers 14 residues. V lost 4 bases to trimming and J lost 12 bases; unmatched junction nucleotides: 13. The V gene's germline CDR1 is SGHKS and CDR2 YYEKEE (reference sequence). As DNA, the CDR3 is TGTGCCAGCAGCCCGCCCGGGACAGTCATGGTGCAGTTCTTC. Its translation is CASSPPGTVMVQFF.

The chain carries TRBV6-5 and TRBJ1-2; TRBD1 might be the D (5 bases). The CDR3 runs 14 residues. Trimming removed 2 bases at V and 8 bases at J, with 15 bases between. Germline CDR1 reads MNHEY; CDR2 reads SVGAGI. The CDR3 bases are TGTGCCAGCAGTTACGGCGGGGTTCGGGGGGGCTACACCTTC. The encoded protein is CASSYGGVRGGYTF.

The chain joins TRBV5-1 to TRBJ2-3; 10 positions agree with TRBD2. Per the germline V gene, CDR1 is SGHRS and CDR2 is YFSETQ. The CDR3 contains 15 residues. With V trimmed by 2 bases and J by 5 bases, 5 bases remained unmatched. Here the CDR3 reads CASSFERGGIDTQYF. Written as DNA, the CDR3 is TGCGCCAGCAGCTTCGAGCGGGGGGGCATAGATACGCAGTATTTT.

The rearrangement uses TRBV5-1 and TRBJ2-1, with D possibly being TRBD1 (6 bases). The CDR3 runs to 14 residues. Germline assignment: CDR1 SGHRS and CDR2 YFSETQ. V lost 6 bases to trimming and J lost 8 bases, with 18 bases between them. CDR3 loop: CASTTLEQGDEQFF. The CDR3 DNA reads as TGCGCCAGCACCACACTGGAACAGGGCGATGAGCAGTTCTTC.

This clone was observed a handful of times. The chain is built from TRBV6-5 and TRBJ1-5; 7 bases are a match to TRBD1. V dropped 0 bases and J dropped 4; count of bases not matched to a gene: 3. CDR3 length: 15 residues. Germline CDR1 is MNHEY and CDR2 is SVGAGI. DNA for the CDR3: TGTGCCAGCAGTTACTCTCACAGGGGAAATCAGCCCCAGCATTTT. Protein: CASSYSHRGNQPQHF.

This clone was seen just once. Here the CDR3 reads CASSLGGWRETQYF. CDR3 sequence (DNA): TGTGCCAGCAGCTTAGGCGGGTGGCGGGAGACCCAGTACTTC. This rearrangement joins TRBV11-2 to TRBJ2-5; D may be TRBD2 (5 bases). CDR3 length: 14 amino acids. Germline CDR1 SGHAT, CDR2 FQNNGV. V was pared by 1 base and J by 5 bases, with 11 bases between.

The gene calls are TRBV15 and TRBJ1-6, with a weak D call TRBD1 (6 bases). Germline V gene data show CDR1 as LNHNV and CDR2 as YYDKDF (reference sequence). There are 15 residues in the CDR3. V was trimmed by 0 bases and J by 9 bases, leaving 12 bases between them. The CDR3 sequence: CATSRDPAGVSPLHF. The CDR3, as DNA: TGTGCCACCAGCAGAGATCCGGCAGGGGTTTCACCCCTCCACTTT.

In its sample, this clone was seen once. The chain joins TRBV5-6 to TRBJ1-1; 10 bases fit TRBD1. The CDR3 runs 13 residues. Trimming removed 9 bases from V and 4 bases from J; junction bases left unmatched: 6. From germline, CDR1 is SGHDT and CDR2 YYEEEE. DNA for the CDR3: TGTGCCACCGGGACAGGGGCGGGCACTGAAGCTTTCTTT. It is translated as CATGTGAGTEAFF.

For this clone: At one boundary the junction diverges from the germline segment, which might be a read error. The CDR3 protein is CASSVHGGPPSF. CDR3 in DNA: TGTGCCAGCAGCGTCCATGGGGGCCCCCCGTCCTTC. The genes are TRBV7-2 and TRBJ1-2, with a possible D match to TRBD1 (6 bases). Looked up from germline, CDR1 is SGHTA and CDR2 is FQGNSA. The CDR3 length is 12 residues.

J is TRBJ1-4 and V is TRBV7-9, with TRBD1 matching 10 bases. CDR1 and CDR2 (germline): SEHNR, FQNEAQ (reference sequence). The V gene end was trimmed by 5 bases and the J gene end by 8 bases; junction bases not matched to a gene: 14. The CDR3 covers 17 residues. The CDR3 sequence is CASSPGTGASFGEKLFF. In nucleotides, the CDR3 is TGTGCCAGCAGCCCGGGGACAGGGGCTTCCTTCGGGGAAAAACTGTTTTTT.

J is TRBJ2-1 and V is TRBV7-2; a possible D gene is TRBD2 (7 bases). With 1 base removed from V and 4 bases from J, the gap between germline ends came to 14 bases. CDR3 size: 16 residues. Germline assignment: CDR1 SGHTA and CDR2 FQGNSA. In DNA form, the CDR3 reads TGTGCCAGCAGCTTAGTGGCGGGGGCAAATTACAATGAGCAGTTCTTC. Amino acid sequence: CASSLVAGANYNEQFF.

The DNA of the CDR3 is TGCAGCGTTGGGGGGACGGGCAAAAACATTCAGTACTTC. It yields the protein CSVGGTGKNIQYF. V usage is TRBV29-1 and J usage is TRBJ2-4; D could derive from TRBD1 or TRBD2 (5 bases each). From germline, CDR1 is SQVTM and CDR2 ANQGSEA. The V end lost 4 bases, the J end lost 3 bases, and 10 bases lay between the germline ends. There are 13 residues in the CDR3. Full variable domain (missing parts from reference TRBV29-1 and TRBJ2-4): SAVISQKPSRDICQRGTSLTIQCQVDSQVTMMFWYRQQPGQSLTLIATANQGSEATYESGFVIDKFPISRPNLTFSTLTVSNMSPEDSSIYLCSVGGTGKNIQYFGAGTRLSVL.